These 19 T cell receptor beta chains share one sample of origin, sequenced in a study of blood T cell repertoires in COVID-19. Some clones are missing from TCRdb's copy, which holds only in-frame ones; the method was immunoSEQ multiplex PCR. Among approximately 320,000 clones listed, 85% to 90% were seen once. Sequenced sample: peripheral blood. All receptors derive from a woman in her twenties or thirties with COVID-19, enrolled during active disease.

The rearrangement links TRBV5-1 to TRBJ2-1; 8 bases line up with TRBD2. V shed 4 bases and J 3 bases; nucleotides not matched to a gene: 6. The germline V gene has CDR1 SGHRS and CDR2 YFSETQ. The CDR3 runs to 15 residues. In nucleotides, the CDR3 is TGCGCCAGCAGCACAACGGGGGGGCTCTACAATGAGCAGTTCTTC. The encoded protein is CASSTTGGLYNEQFF.

The rearrangement joins TRBV7-2 to TRBJ1-1, with D possibly matching TRBD1 (6 bases). V was cut by 1 base and J by 5 bases, with 17 bases left in between. Germline V gives CDR1 SGHTA, CDR2 FQGNSA. CDR3 length: 16 amino acids. The CDR3 nucleotides read TGTGCCAGCAGCTTAGGGGGTTTTGGGGGCGAGACTGAAGCTTTCTTT. Amino acids: CASSLGGFGGETEAFF.

V usage is TRBV19 and J usage is TRBJ1-2, with TRBD1 identical over 10 bases. J lost 8 bases, V lost 4 bases, and 13 bases had no gene match. The CDR3 is 16 residues long. From germline, CDR1 is LNHDA and CDR2 SQIVND (reference sequence). CDR3 nucleotide sequence: TGTGCCAGTAGTACACTCGGCGGACAGGGGGTAAAAGGCTACACCTTC. This translates into CASSTLGGQGVKGYTF.

This chain uses TRBV7-6 with TRBJ2-3; 10 nucleotides align to TRBD1. Looked up from germline, CDR1 is SGHVS and CDR2 is FNYEAQ. With V trimmed by 5 bases and J by 5 bases, 7 bases remained unmatched. This CDR3 contains 15 residues. CDR3 nucleotide sequence: TGTGCCAGCAGCGGTAGACAGGGGGCTAAAGATACGCAGTATTTT. This gives the protein CASSGRQGAKDTQYF.

A single count supports this clone. The J gene is TRBJ2-5, the V gene TRBV6-5; TRBD2 agrees at 8 bases. The V segment lost 2 bases and the J segment 1 base; nucleotides outside the gene matches: 3. Germline CDR1 and CDR2: MNHEY and SVGAGI. The CDR3 extends over 15 amino acids. The CDR3 DNA reads as TGTGCCAGCAGTTACGAGCGGGGGTCCCAAGAGACCCAGTACTTC. It codes for CASSYERGSQETQYF.

V gene TRBV7-2 combines with J gene TRBJ2-7, with TRBD2 matching 7 bases. V was pared by 3 bases and J by 0 bases, with 5 bases of the junction left unmatched. Germline-derived CDR1 and CDR2 are SGHTA and FQGNSA. This CDR3 has 15 amino acids. The CDR3 DNA reads as TGTGCCAGCAGCTTCTCTGGCGGGGGCTCCTACGAGCAGTACTTC. Protein: CASSFSGGGSYEQYF.

This chain joins TRBV5-8 and TRBJ2-3; TRBD1 agrees at 7 bases. This CDR3 is built from 13 residues. V shed 10 bases, J shed 2 bases, and the junction held 7 bases outside the gene matches. The germline V gene encodes CDR1 SGHTS and CDR2 YDEGEE. CDR3 nucleotides: TGTGCCTTTGGGACAGAAATCACAGATACGCAGTATTTT. Its protein product is CAFGTEITDTQYF.

This chain joins TRBV6-1 and TRBJ2-7; 7 bases are a match to TRBD2. CDR1 is MNHNS, CDR2 SASEGT, per germline. V shed 0 bases and J 4 bases; nucleotides not matched to a gene: 9. The CDR3 extends over 16 amino acids. As DNA, the CDR3 is TGTGCCAGCAGTGAAGCCTCAGGGTGGGAGGGTTACGAGCAGTACTTC. Protein sequence: CASSEASGWEGYEQYF.

The chain couples TRBV18 to TRBJ2-2; D might be TRBD2 (7 bases). V dropped 7 bases and J dropped 4 bases, with 16 bases sitting between them. Per the germline V gene, CDR1 is KGHSH and CDR2 is LQKENI. This CDR3 region has 15 residues. The CDR3 here is CASYGGGASTGELFF. The CDR3 DNA reads as TGTGCCAGCTACGGCGGGGGCGCGAGCACCGGGGAGCTGTTTTTT.

V is TRBV27 and J is TRBJ1-2; 8 nucleotides match TRBD1. V was pared by 3 bases and J by 7 bases, with 4 bases of the junction left unmatched. Germline V gene lookup returns CDR1 MNHEY and CDR2 SMNVEV (reference sequence). The CDR3 covers 13 residues. As DNA, the CDR3 is TGTGCCAGCAGTTTCTCAGGGGGCACTGGCTACACCTTC. The encoded protein is CASSFSGGTGYTF.

This chain joins TRBV5-6 and TRBJ2-7; 7 nucleotides align to TRBD1. Germline trimming cut 4 bases from V and 0 bases from J; bases unmatched to any gene: 13. CDR1 is SGHDT, CDR2 YYEEEE, per germline. CDR3 size: 17 residues. The CDR3 nucleotides are TGTGCCAGCAGCCCCGGGACAGACATGTCGTCCTCCTACGAGCAGTACTTC. Encoded protein: CASSPGTDMSSSYEQYF.

V and J are TRBV6-5 and TRBJ1-6, with D tentatively TRBD1 (5 bases). The germline gives CDR1 MNHEY, CDR2 SVGAGI. CDR3 length: 15 residues. V lost 7 bases and J lost 7, with 17 bases in between. Here the CDR3 DNA reads TGTGCCAGCACCCAGGGCGGGATACGCAATTCACCCCTCCACTTT. This encodes CASTQGGIRNSPLHF.

V is TRBV6-5 and J is TRBJ2-7; a weak D match, TRBD1 (5 bases). Looked up from germline, CDR1 is MNHEY and CDR2 is SVGAGI. The ends were cut back, 6 bases at V and 0 bases at J, with 15 bases in the middle. This CDR3 region has 15 residues. The CDR3 nucleotides are TGTGCCAGCAGCCGTAACCCGACAGACTCCTACGAGCAGTACTTC. Amino acid sequence: CASSRNPTDSYEQYF.

This CDR3 reads CASSPKGQRGPTDTQYF. The CDR3 DNA reads as TGTGCCAGCAGCCCTAAGGGTCAGCGGGGGCCAACAGATACGCAGTATTTT. J is TRBJ2-3 and V is TRBV7-9, with 8 bases matching TRBD2. The germline CDR1 and CDR2 sequences are SEHNR and FQNEAQ (reference sequence). V lost 5 bases, J lost 3 bases, and 13 bases stayed unmatched. The CDR3 extends over 17 amino acids.

This clone was seen a handful of times. The genes are TRBV5-5 and TRBJ1-2; D unclear. Trimming took 2 bases from V and 1 from J, leaving 15 bases between them. Germline CDR1 is SGHKS and CDR2 is YYEKEE (reference sequence). The CDR3 extends over 16 amino acids. This CDR3 is CASSFGGGFSNYGYTF. The CDR3, as DNA: TGTGCCAGCAGCTTTGGAGGCGGTTTCAGTAACTATGGCTACACCTTC. Looking up the rest from reference TRBV5-5 and TRBJ1-2 gives the full variable domain: DAGVTQSPTHLIKTRGQQVTLRCSPISGHKSVSWYQQVLGQGPQFIFQYYEKEERGRGNFPDRFSARQFPNYSSELNVNALLLGDSALYLCASSFGGGFSNYGYTFGSGTRLTVV.

The V call is TRBV28, the J call TRBJ1-2; unclear D gene. The CDR3 covers 15 residues. V lost 5 bases to trimming and J lost 5 bases, with 18 bases between them. From germline, CDR1 is MDHEN and CDR2 SYDVKM. The CDR3, as DNA: TGTGCCAGCAGTACCCCGACCCGGGAGGAGTATGGCTACACCTTC. The encoded protein is CASSTPTREEYGYTF.

CDR3 sequence: CASSLNRDYGYTF. The CDR3 DNA reads TGTGCCAGCAGCTTAAACCGGGACTATGGCTACACCTTC. V and J are TRBV7-6 and TRBJ1-2; D remains ambiguous. The CDR3 has 13 residues. CDR1 SGHVS and CDR2 FNYEAQ come from the germline V gene. V dropped 2 bases and J dropped 3 bases, with 7 bases sitting between them.

With respect to this clone: This CDR3 is also generated by other DNA sequences in the sample. The rearrangement joins TRBV6-5 to TRBJ1-5, with a possible D match to TRBD1 (6 bases). Trimming shortened V by 5 bases and J by 5 bases, and 10 bases separated the two germline ends. The CDR3 runs 13 residues. Germline assignment: CDR1 MNHEY and CDR2 SVGAGI. CDR3 sequence (DNA): TGTGCCAGCAGTCCCAACAGGGATCAGCCCCAGCATTTT. Its translation: CASSPNRDQPQHF.

This clone has a single count. V and J are TRBV5-1 and TRBJ2-3; 8 bases fit TRBD2. This CDR3 comprises 16 residues. V gave up 4 bases and J gave up 5 bases; unmatched junction bases: 12. The germline V gene has CDR1 SGHRS and CDR2 YFSETQ. The CDR3 here is CASSLRGGLSEDTQYF. Here the CDR3 DNA reads TGCGCCAGCAGCCTCCGGGGGGGCCTATCGGAAGATACGCAGTATTTT. Based on the CDR3 plus reference TRBV5-1 and TRBJ2-3, the full variable domain is KAGVTQTPRYLIKTRGQQVTLSCSPISGHRSVSWYQQTPGQGLQFLFEYFSETQRNKGNFPGRFSGRQFSNSRSEMNVSTLELGDSALYLCASSLRGGLSEDTQYFGPGTRLTVL.